What follows describes a single T cell receptor beta chain. The CDR3 length is 16 residues. Germline V gene data show CDR1 as SGHVS and CDR2 as FQNEAQ. Trimming removed 2 bases at V and 0 bases at J, with 12 bases between. The sample comes from a study of OX40 agonist ivuxolimab in advanced cancers. The overall study: The patients received agonistic anti-OX40 (CD134) antibody ivuxolimab. All patients had ivuxolimab intravenously every 2 weeks at 0.01 to 10 mg/kg. Two patients with cutaneous melanoma and one with hepatocellular carcinoma, three in total, showed partial responses.

Only in-frame clones appear in the TCRdb table, and some are missing; sequencing was by immunoSEQ multiplex PCR. The sample gives about 80,000 clones, approximately 84% of which show up once; 25% is in the top ten. This chain links TRBV7-8 with TRBJ2-3, with D uncertain. This sequence was found in an adult with an advanced solid tumor such as melanoma, head and neck, liver or kidney cancer. The sample in question was CD4+ or CD8+ T cells sorted from blood, obtained in a trial of the OX40 agonist ivuxolimab. The CDR3 region is CASSLIVVPSTDTQYF. CDR3 bases: TGTGCCAGCAGCTTAATTGTAGTGCCTAGCACAGATACGCAGTATTTT.